The clone carrying this TCR beta chain was recorded only once. V lost 0 bases and J lost 6; bases outside the gene matches: 12. This CDR3 comprises 16 residues. Per germline, CDR1 SQVTM and CDR2 ANQGSEA. This entry belongs to a study of CD8 T cells in Susac syndrome. A quantity of about 0.5 to 1 ug RNA underwent reverse transcription using random hexamers. TCRdb independently ran MiXCR on the immunoSEQ multiplex PCR reads; one entry per CDR3 protein. Of 400,000 to 550,000 distinct CDR3 sequences in the sample, about 85% were seen once. The specimen was CD8+ T cells from PBMCs. This TCR derives from a human donor with multiple sclerosis. The chain is built from TRBV29-1 and TRBJ2-7, with 9 nucleotides matching TRBD2. This CDR3 is CSVEDRVAGVMGEQYF. For the CDR3, the DNA is TGCAGCGTTGAAGATCGGGTAGCGGGAGTTATGGGCGAGCAGTACTTC.